This T cell receptor (beta chain) was identified during a study of cytomegalovirus exposure and HLA in healthy donors. J lost 0 bases, V lost 2 bases, and 20 bases had no gene match. Germline V lookup: CDR1 MNHNS, CDR2 SASEGT. The CDR3 consists of 21 residues. The donors were part of the validation cohort, which consisted of over a hundred subjects and was separate from the first cohort of 666 subjects. The data were produced by immunoSEQ multiplex PCR, yet TCRdb's version contains in-frame clones alone and is incomplete. This table holds 90,000 or so clones, roughly 85% found once. Source material: PBMCs. The TCR was taken from a man younger than 35 in good health and CMV-seropositive. The rearrangement joins TRBV6-1 to TRBJ1-2, with TRBD1 identical over 8 bases. The CDR3 loop is CASSEFTLSPGTGYSNYGYTF. CDR3 in DNA: TGTGCCAGCAGTGAATTTACCCTTAGCCCCGGGACAGGCTATTCTAACTATGGCTACACCTTC.